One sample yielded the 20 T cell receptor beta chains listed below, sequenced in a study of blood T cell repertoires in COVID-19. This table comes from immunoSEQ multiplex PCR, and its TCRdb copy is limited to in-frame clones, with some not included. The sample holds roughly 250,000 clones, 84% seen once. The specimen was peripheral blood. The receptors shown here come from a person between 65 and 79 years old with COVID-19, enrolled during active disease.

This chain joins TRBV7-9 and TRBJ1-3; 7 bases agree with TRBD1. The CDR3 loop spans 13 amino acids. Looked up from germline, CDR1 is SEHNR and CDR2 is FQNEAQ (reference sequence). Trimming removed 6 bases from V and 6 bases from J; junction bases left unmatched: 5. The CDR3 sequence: CASSRQGVNTIYF. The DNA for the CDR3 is TGTGCCAGCAGTAGACAGGGTGTAAACACCATATATTTT.

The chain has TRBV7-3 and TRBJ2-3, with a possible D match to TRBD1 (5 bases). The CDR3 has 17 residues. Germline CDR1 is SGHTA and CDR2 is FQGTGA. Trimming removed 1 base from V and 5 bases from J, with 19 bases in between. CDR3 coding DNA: TGTGCCAGCAGCTTAAGGGGCGATCCTAGTTCTGGAGATACGCAGTATTTT. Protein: CASSLRGDPSSGDTQYF.

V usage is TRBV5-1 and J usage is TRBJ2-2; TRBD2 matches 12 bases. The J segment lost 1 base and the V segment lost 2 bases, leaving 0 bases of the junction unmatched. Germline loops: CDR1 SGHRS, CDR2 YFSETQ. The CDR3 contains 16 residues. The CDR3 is CASSLLAGGNTGELFF. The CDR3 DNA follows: TGCGCCAGCAGCTTACTAGCGGGAGGGAACACCGGGGAGCTGTTTTTT.

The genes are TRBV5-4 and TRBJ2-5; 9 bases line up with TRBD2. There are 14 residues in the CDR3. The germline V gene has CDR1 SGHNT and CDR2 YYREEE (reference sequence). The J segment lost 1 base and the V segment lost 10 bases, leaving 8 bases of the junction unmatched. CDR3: CAAKGGGAQETQYF. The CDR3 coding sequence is TGTGCCGCGAAGGGCGGGGGGGCCCAAGAGACCCAGTACTTC. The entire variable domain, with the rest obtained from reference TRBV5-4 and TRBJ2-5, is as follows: ETGVTQSPTHLIKTRGQQVTLRCSSQSGHNTVSWYQQALGQGPQFIFQYYREEENGRGNFPPRFSGLQFPNYSSELNVNALELDDSALYLCAAKGGGAQETQYFGPGTRLLVL.

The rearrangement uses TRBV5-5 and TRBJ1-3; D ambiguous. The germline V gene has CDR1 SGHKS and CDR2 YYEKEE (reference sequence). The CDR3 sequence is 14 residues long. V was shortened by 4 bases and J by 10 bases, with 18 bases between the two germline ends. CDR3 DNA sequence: TGTGCCAGCAGCCGCCGGGTCCCCTCGGGTACCATATATTTT. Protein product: CASSRRVPSGTIYF. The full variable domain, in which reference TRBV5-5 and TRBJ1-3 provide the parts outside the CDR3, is DAGVTQSPTHLIKTRGQQVTLRCSPISGHKSVSWYQQVLGQGPQFIFQYYEKEERGRGNFPDRFSARQFPNYSSELNVNALLLGDSALYLCASSRRVPSGTIYFGEGSWLTVV.

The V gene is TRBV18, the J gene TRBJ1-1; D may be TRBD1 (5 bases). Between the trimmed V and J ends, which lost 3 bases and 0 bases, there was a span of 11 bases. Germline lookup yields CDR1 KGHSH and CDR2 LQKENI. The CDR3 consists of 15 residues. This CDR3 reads CASSPSGALNTEAFF. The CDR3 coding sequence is TGTGCCAGCTCACCTAGTGGGGCCCTGAACACTGAAGCTTTCTTT.

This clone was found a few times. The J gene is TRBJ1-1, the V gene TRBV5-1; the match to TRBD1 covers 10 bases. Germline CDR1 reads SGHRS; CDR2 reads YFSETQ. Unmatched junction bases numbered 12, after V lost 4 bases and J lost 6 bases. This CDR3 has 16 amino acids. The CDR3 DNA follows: TGCGCCAGCAGCGGGGGGACAGGGGCCCGAATGTCTGAAGCTTTCTTT. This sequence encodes CASSGGTGARMSEAFF.

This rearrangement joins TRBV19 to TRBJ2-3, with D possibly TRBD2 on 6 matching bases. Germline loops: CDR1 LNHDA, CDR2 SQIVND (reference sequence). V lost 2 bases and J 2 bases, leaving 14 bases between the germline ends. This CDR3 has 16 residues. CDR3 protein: CASSISGLSFTDTQYF. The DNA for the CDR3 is TGTGCCAGTAGTATATCGGGACTCTCCTTCACAGATACGCAGTATTTT.

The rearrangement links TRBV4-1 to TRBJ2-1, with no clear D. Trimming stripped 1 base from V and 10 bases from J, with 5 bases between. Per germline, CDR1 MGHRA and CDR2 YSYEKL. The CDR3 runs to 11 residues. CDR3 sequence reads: CASSQAREQFF. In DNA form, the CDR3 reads TGCGCCAGCAGCCAAGCGCGGGAGCAGTTCTTC.

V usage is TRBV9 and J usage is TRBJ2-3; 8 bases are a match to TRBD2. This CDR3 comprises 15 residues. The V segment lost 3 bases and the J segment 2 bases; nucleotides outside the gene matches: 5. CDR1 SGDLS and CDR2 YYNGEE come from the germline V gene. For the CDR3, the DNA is TGTGCCAGCAGCGGCCCTAGCGGGCTCACAGATACGCAGTATTTT. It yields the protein CASSGPSGLTDTQYF.

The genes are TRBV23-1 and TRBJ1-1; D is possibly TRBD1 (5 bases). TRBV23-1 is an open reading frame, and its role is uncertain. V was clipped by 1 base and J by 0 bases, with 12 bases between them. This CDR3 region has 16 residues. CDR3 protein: CASSQLRGLMNTEAFF. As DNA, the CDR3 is TGCGCCAGCAGTCAATTGCGGGGACTCATGAACACTGAAGCTTTCTTT.

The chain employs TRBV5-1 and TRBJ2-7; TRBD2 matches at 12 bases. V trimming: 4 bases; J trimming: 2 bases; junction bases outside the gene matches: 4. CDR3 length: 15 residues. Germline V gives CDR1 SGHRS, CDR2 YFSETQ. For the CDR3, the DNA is TGCGCCAGCAGCATTCTAGCGGGAGGGACCTACGAGCAGTACTTC. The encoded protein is CASSILAGGTYEQYF. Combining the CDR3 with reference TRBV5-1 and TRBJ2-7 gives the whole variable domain KAGVTQTPRYLIKTRGQQVTLSCSPISGHRSVSWYQQTPGQGLQFLFEYFSETQRNKGNFPGRFSGRQFSNSRSEMNVSTLELGDSALYLCASSILAGGTYEQYFGPGTRLTVT.

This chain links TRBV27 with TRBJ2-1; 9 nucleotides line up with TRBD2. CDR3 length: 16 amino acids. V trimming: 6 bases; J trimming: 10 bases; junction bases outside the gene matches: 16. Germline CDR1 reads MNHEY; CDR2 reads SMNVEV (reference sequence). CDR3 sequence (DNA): TGTGCCAGCAGCAAAAGCGGGACTAGCCCTCGGACGGAGCAGTTCTTC. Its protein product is CASSKSGTSPRTEQFF.

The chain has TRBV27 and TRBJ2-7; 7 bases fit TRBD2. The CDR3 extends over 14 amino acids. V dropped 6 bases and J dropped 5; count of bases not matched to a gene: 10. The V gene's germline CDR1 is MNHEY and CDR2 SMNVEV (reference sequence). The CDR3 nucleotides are TGTGCCAGCAGCCAGTTACAGAGCGGGAACGAGCAGTACTTC. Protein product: CASSQLQSGNEQYF.

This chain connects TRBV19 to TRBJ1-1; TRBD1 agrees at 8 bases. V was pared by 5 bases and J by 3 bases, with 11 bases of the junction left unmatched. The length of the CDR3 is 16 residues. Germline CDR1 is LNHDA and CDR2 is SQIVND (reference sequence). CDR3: CASSSYPLTGDTEAFF. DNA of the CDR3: TGTGCCAGTAGTTCGTACCCTCTGACAGGGGACACTGAAGCTTTCTTT. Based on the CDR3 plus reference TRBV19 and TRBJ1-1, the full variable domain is DGGITQSPKYLFRKEGQNVTLSCEQNLNHDAMYWYRQDPGQGLRLIYYSQIVNDFQKGDIAEGYSVSREKKESFPLTVTSAQKNPTAFYLCASSSYPLTGDTEAFFGQGTRLTVV.

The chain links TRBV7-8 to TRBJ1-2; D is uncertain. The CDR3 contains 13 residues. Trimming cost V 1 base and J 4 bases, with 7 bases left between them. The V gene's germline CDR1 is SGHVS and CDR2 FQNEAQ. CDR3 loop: CASSLDHGYGYTF. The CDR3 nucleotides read TGTGCCAGCAGCTTAGACCACGGCTATGGCTACACCTTC.

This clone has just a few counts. In DNA, the CDR3 is TGCGCCAGCAGCCAAGATTTCGGGGGGACCAACTATGGCTACACCTTC. This encodes CASSQDFGGTNYGYTF. The rearrangement uses TRBV4-3 and TRBJ1-2; tentative D call: TRBD1 (5 bases). The CDR3 spans 16 residues. Per the germline V gene, CDR1 is LGHNA and CDR2 is YSLEER. V was cut by 0 bases and J by 2 bases, with 13 bases left in between.

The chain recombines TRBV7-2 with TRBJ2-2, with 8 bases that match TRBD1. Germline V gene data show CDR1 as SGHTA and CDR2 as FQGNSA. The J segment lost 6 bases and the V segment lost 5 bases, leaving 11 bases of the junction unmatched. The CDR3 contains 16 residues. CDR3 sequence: CASSPLETGEAGELFF. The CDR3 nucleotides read TGTGCCAGCAGCCCCCTCGAGACAGGGGAAGCCGGGGAGCTGTTTTTT.

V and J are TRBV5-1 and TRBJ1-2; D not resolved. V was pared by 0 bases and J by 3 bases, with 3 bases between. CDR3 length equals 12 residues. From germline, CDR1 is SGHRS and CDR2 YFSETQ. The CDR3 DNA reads TGCGCCAGCAGCTTGGCCGACTATGGCTACACCTTC. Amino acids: CASSLADYGYTF. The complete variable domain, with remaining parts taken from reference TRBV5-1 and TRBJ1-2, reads KAGVTQTPRYLIKTRGQQVTLSCSPISGHRSVSWYQQTPGQGLQFLFEYFSETQRNKGNFPGRFSGRQFSNSRSEMNVSTLELGDSALYLCASSLADYGYTFGSGTRLTVV.

CDR3: CASSLAFPGETQYF. As DNA, the CDR3 is TGTGCCAGCAGCTTAGCGTTCCCAGGAGAGACCCAGTACTTC. The gene calls are TRBV7-9 and TRBJ2-5; D gene ambiguous. This CDR3 spans 14 amino acids. Germline values: CDR1 SEHNR, CDR2 FQNEAQ (reference sequence). The V end lost 0 bases, the J end lost 4 bases, and 9 bases lay between the germline ends.